This TCR beta chain was recovered during a study of PD-L1 blockade in urothelial cancer. Study results and limitations: Durable benefit was linked to greater 3-week expansion of tumor-associated blood clones.

Germline V gene data show CDR1 as MDHEN and CDR2 as SYDVKM. This CDR3 is built from 14 residues. V shed 4 bases and J 7 bases; nucleotides not matched to a gene: 7. Repertoires were generated with immunoSEQ multiplex PCR, while TCRdb's copy carries only in-frame clones and drops some. The table has about 74,000 clones, 75% to 90% seen once. In regard to this clone: Its antigen is still unknown.

The time point denotes: pretreatment peripheral blood. V gene TRBV28 combines with J gene TRBJ2-1, with TRBD2 matching over 7 bases. This receptor was taken from a man in his 70s with urothelial cancer. The sample here was PBMCs, taken around atezolizumab (anti-PD-L1) treatment. The CDR3 DNA is TGTGCCAGCAGTTCCGGGACTATACCGAATGAGCAGTTCTTC. Translated, it gives CASSSGTIPNEQFF.